This TCR beta chain was sequenced for a study of T cells in Graves' hyperthyroidism and ophthalmopathy. Study as a whole: At the time of initial diagnosis and before any treatment, peripheral blood was collected. The study, taken as a whole, reports: Separation of ophthalmopathy from stable hyperthyroidism was achieved by a 13 V-J model.

The CDR3 is made up of 16 amino acids. The V segment lost 4 bases and the J segment 12 bases; nucleotides outside the gene matches: 16. Germline V lookup: CDR1 LGHNA, CDR2 YNFKEQ. This clonotype showed up many times. Antigen unknown. The investigators amplified TCR beta CDR3 regions from RNA transcripts. TCR CDR3 underwent first-round RT-PCR with the HTBI primer set. TCRdb analysed the multiplex PCR reads with MiXCR anew, one entry per CDR3 protein. Here the sample spans about 520,000 distinct CDR3 sequences, less than 25% being singletons. The chain employs TRBV4-2 and TRBJ2-7; 12 bases match TRBD2. The sequence came from a man between 18 and 35 years old with Graves' hyperthyroidism. The sequenced material came from blood. CDR3 protein: CASSLRLAGDSEPRYF. The CDR3 nucleotides are TGTGCCAGCAGCCTCAGACTAGCGGGGGATTCCGAGCCGCGGTACTTC.